A few counts support the clone carrying this T cell receptor (beta chain). Germline V gives CDR1 MGHRA, CDR2 YSYEKL. The CDR3 sequence is 15 residues long. Trimming removed 4 bases from V and 3 bases from J; junction bases left unmatched: 8. The data were taken from a study of CD8 T cells in ankylosing spondylitis. TCRdb called the 5' RACE reads again in MiXCR, with one record for every CDR3 protein. The table lists fewer than 130,000 distinct CDR3 sequences, 20% to 30% of them singletons. Sequenced material: synovial fluid, either unsorted or a sorted T cell fraction (not recorded which). This chain joins TRBV4-1 and TRBJ1-1, with TRBD1 matching 7 bases. The sequence was collected from a male donor with ankylosing spondylitis. CDR3 residues: CASSPIDRADTEAFF. CDR3 nucleotide sequence: TGCGCCAGCAGCCCTATCGACAGGGCAGACACTGAAGCTTTCTTT.